This TCR beta chain was identified during a study of T cell repertoires in cytomegalovirus infection. Study at large: Indications of both CMV infection and matching HLA type were provided by public TCR beta signatures. Study-wide findings and caveats: Ex vivo responses were dominated by HLA-C-restricted CMV-specific TCR beta clonotypes. There were carriers of CMV plus the relevant HLA, and cumulative public TCR beta family frequency identified them.

Trimming shortened V by 0 bases and J by 5 bases, and 17 bases separated the two germline ends. There are 17 residues in the CDR3. Per the germline V gene, CDR1 is MGHRA and CDR2 is YSYEKL. Each CDR3 protein is one row after TCRdb ran MiXCR on the reads. The sample includes about 500,000 distinct CDR3 sequences, around 35% of them seen just once. Concerning this clonotype: Its specificity is unknown.

The sample was cultured PBMCs, taken from culture after CMV antigen stimulation. The rearrangement joins TRBV4-1 to TRBJ2-1; the D gene could be TRBD1 or TRBD2 (5 bases each). The TCR comes from a human donor in good health (CMV status not recorded). Some clones in this sample may be carry-over from other donors' samples. The CDR3 DNA reads as TGCGCCAGCAGCCAAGATTGGGAACGGGGCAGGAACAATGAGCAGTTCTTC. This encodes CASSQDWERGRNNEQFF.